This T cell receptor (beta chain) stems from a study of cytomegalovirus exposure and HLA in healthy donors (dated by TCRdb to 2015 to 2018). About the investigation overall: An earlier analysis of roughly 610 of the donors reported approximately 300 Gb of sequence data and 90 million to 120 million unique TCR beta sequences obtained from about 180 million T cells. Roughly 5 DR-DQ haplotypes were handled as single units for association and clustering because linkage in the cohort was strong. Besides the first cohort of 666 subjects, a separate validation cohort made up of 90 to 150 different subjects was used. The study profiled the T cell repertoires of under 700 subjects by immunosequencing and related them to cytomegalovirus serostatus. All discovery cohort repertoires had been generated using a single sequencing platform. An earlier analysis of a few hundred of the donors applied high-throughput TCR beta sequencing to assess whether each TCR beta V gene segment acted as functional or pseudogenic. Donor age, sex, ethnicity and CMV serostatus were compiled alongside the repertoire data. High-throughput TCR immunosequencing, statistical association of individual TCRs with disease status, and machine learning were combined to predict cytomegalovirus infection status. Across some 400 genotyped donors of the cohort, an average of roughly 200,000 unique TCR beta nucleotide sequences per donor were sequenced, and approximately 19% of those sequences were non-productive. Among the approximately 400 genotyped donors, approximately 76% belonged to the genetic ancestry cluster associated with self-reported Caucasian donors. A later analysis re-analyzed previously published TCR beta repertoires from roughly 630 donors and added high-resolution HLA genotyping to study TCR occurrence patterns. Approximately 310 gigabases of sequencing data and around 87 million unique TCR sequences were included in an early release covering under 650 HLA-typed donors. The aim of the study was to test whether cataloging public T cell receptors could identify signatures of past pathogen exposure. HLA typing covered class I and class II loci at four-digit resolution. Genome-wide SNP genotypes for about 55% of the 666 donors were used in a later genetic analysis, which treated that subset as a discovery cohort. The later analysis used no new phenotypic data to find candidate immune exposures, relying instead on TCR beta sequences and their occurrence across donors. Typing coverage differed by locus: A, B, C, DRB1 and DQB1 were typed in about 629-640 donors, DQA1 in 500 to 550, DPA1 in 600 to 610, and DPB1 in 472.

Ends trimmed: V by 0 bases, J by 5 bases; bases unmatched to a gene: 4. Looking up the germline V gene (reference sequence) yields CDR1 SGHNT and CDR2 YYREEE. The CDR3 numbers 14 residues from cysteine through phenylalanine. The kept DNA is CDR3 alone, 42 bases in frame from the first base. The cohort was made up of approximately 700 healthy bone marrow donors. At the time of sampling, every cohort member was nominally healthy, though immune exposures that went unrecorded were likely present. The donor was CMV seronegative and belonged to the group of several hundred seronegative cohort members. A peripheral blood sample was provided by each donor, and peripheral blood mononuclear cells were used for TCR beta sequencing. The Qiagen DNeasy Blood Extraction Kit was used to extract genomic DNA from the blood cell samples. About this clone: The antigen this receptor binds is unknown. Within one base of it there is no much larger clone, and no base qualities were kept.

The library was built by means of the immunoSEQ multiplex PCR assay. For the multiplex PCR, a mixture combining 60 forward primers for TCR Vbeta segments and 13 reverse primers for TCR Jbeta segments was used. The CDR3 region of rearranged TCR beta genes was amplified from genomic DNA by a multiplex PCR assay. Amplified TCR beta libraries were sequenced as 87-base-pair reads on the Illumina HiSeq System. The paper's data handling went like this. In a later analysis, roughly 80 million unique TCR beta chains were counted across the roughly 610 repertoires, and roughly 11 million of these chains were shared by at least two donors. To remove PCR and sequencing errors, raw reads were error-corrected and collapsed into unique sequences using a nearest-neighbor algorithm that merged closely related sequences. CDR3 sequences were aligned to IMGT reference sequences to assign V, D and J gene segments. Each retained sequence needed at least a six-nucleotide match to both a V gene segment and a J gene segment. A rearrangement counted as productive if the CDR3 had no stop codons and remained in frame with V and J, and every other rearrangement counted as non-productive. Following IMGT convention, CDR3 was defined as the stretch from the second conserved V-encoded cysteine up to the conserved J-encoded phenylalanine. The earlier analysis of about 610 of the donors excluded any sequence lacking an unambiguous match to a single V gene segment. An earlier analysis of fewer than 650 of the donors classified V segments as functional when productive rearrangements were above 56.7% and as segregating when the standard deviation between donors was above 5%. A statistical classification framework was built for diagnosing cytomegalovirus status from the catalog of TCR beta chain sequences. A later analysis assigned V and J genes by comparing TCR nucleotide sequences with IMGT/GENE-DB human TR gene sequences. Using the TCRdist pipeline, a later analysis assigned CDR3 sequences along with most-parsimonious VDJ recombination scenarios. In a later analysis, each TCR beta chain was defined by its CDR3 amino acid sequence together with its V-gene family, and reads lacking a unique V-gene family were excluded. In a later analysis, approximately 590 highly shared, low-generation-probability nucleotide sequences were removed to address suspected cross-contamination and a sequencing artifact. In a later analysis, a clonal expansion index was calculated for each public chain from normalized within-repertoire ranks of inferred template counts. Generation probabilities in a later analysis came from a VDJ recombination model fitted to out-of-frame rearrangements, and those results were checked against IGoR. A later analysis scored TCR-TCR, TCR-HLA and TCR-CMV co-occurrence with hypergeometric tests, applying a repertoire-size bias correction to TCR pairs. False discovery rates were estimated in a later analysis by permuting HLA or CMV assignments 20 times. In a later analysis, co-occurring TCRs were grouped using DBSCAN, with TCRdist sequence similarity added in when clustering inside HLA-allele-positive subsets. For co-occurrence clustering, repertoires with fewer than 30,000 or more than 120,000 public chains were excluded, along with roughly 5 repertoires with anomalous nucleotide sharing. This is the immuneACCESS table as TCRdb keeps it, with only in-frame sequences that have V and J called. A part of the clones is gone; compared with another copy, unresolved V genes explain less than half, and the rest is unexplained. V, J and clone size were drawn from that table, and D and trimming were deduced from the DNA. For this sample the table gives 200,000 or so clones, of which about 79% were detected only once. The ten largest account for approximately 0.092% of the sample.

The paper's findings and limits, for the study overall: Cytomegalovirus status was reported to be diagnosed by the classifier with high specificity and sensitivity in both the original and validation cohorts. Some IMGT-functional V segments, including TRBV6-2 and TRBV6-3, could not be distinguished by the 87-base-pair reads and were therefore excluded. Several of the top co-occurrence clusters appeared to be linked to parvovirus B19, influenza, CMV and Epstein-Barr virus, according to a later analysis. In a later analysis, the rate of TCR association differed among HLA loci, with DRB1 alleles having the most associated TCRs and HLA-C alleles having the fewest. The cohort was sequenced for TCR beta chains only, and without alpha or paired-chain data the features that could be detected were limited. The study gave a list of some 150 TCR beta chains associated with cytomegalovirus. An association between a missense DCLRE1C variant and V-gene and J-gene trimming of TCR beta chains was found in a later genetic analysis and replicated in an independent cohort. In an earlier analysis of over 550 of the donors, most TCR beta V segments were observed in productive rearrangements about 87% or about 30% of the time, broadly matching IMGT annotations. When HLA alleles, especially DR and DQ, strongly co-occurred, TCR associations were difficult to assign to individual alleles. Linkage disequilibrium might explain the correlated functional status among segregating V segments, but an unknown experimental factor could not be ruled out. Because HLA typing was missing for some donors at each locus, association tests included only the typed subset. For the cohort, immune exposure information was limited to CMV serostatus. In a later analysis, HLA-associated TCR beta chains were found to be more clonally expanded and to have lower generation probabilities than equally common non-associated chains. At a false discovery rate of 0.05, a later analysis linked approximately 18,000 TCR beta sequences to specific HLA alleles. A further reported finding was that TCR beta sequences accurately predicted the HLA-A and HLA-B alleles for most subjects in the first cohort. A cluster of highly shared sequence variants was judged likely to represent a technical artifact of the sequencing pipeline. Most TCR sequences were observed very rarely across donors, whereas some public TCRs were present in many individuals. In vitro tests confirmed that a few of the cytomegalovirus-associated TCR beta chains recognize cytomegalovirus antigens. The presence/absence analyses assumed that sequencing depth was roughly uniform across donors, and that assumption may not be true. The authors suggested that the approach could potentially be extended to other disease states and immunological phenotypes. The earlier analysis of fewer than 750 of the donors excluded around 17 rarely observed V segments, including chromosome 9 orphons, because counts were too low. A later genetic analysis reported fewer N-insertions in productive TCRs among donors in an Asian-associated ancestry cluster than the 666-donor mean. Most CMV-associated TCR beta chains appeared to be HLA-restricted in a later analysis, and the HLA associations seemed to be driven largely by CMV exposure.

The chain links TRBV5-4 with TRBJ2-5; TRBD2 matches 7 bases in the middle. Input material: PBMCs. This clonotype was sampled from a boy under 10 years old in good health and CMV-seronegative. The CDR3 protein: CASSLVTSVETQYF. The DNA sequence is as follows: TGTGCCAGCAGCTTGGTTACTAGCGTGGAGACCCAGTACTTC.